Each of the 20 T cell receptor beta chains below was sequenced from the same sample in a study of blood T cells in healthy people across ages (dated by TCRdb to 2015 to 2017). Libraries were made using 5' RACE. Data came from an Illumina HiSeq 2500. A second about 7 to 12 cycle PCR used a sample-barcoded 5' primer and a J-beta primer mix. TCRdb handled the public reads itself, with Q25 trimming in fastp and clone calling in MiXCR, and kept productive beta chains. Identical CDR3 proteins give one entry, which carries the most common genes and DNA. This sample lists about 1,500,000 distinct CDR3 sequences; 42% were detected once. Of the sample, approximately 7.9% is held by the ten largest clones. The sequencing input was blood. Source of these receptors: a young woman in good health.

CDR3 loop: CASSEYRNEQYF. The CDR3 coding sequence is TGCGCCAGCAGTGAGTACAGAAATGAGCAGTACTTC. The gene calls are TRBV10-1 and TRBJ2-5; D is unresolved. CDR1 is WNHNN and CDR2 is SYGVQD in the germline V gene (reference sequence). The CDR3 runs to 12 residues. V lost 1 base and J lost 11, with 11 bases in between.

The V gene is TRBV10-2, the J gene TRBJ2-1, with 11 bases identical to TRBD2. The ends lost 8 bases at V and 5 bases at J; junction bases unmatched: 8. Germline V gene sequence: CDR1 WSHSY, CDR2 SAAADI. CDR3 length: 15 residues. The DNA for the CDR3 is TGCGCCAGCTCCATAGCGGGAGGGGGGCACAATGAGCAGTTCTTC. Protein product: CASSIAGGGHNEQFF.

DNA of the CDR3: TGTGCCAGCAGTATCTTCGGGCGGGAGACCTCCTACGAGCAGTACTTC. Its protein product is CASSIFGRETSYEQYF. This chain connects TRBV2 to TRBJ2-7; 7 bases line up with TRBD2. The length of the CDR3 is 16 residues. V gave up 5 bases and J gave up 0 bases; unmatched junction bases: 10. CDR1 SNHLY and CDR2 FYNNEI come from the germline V gene.

The V and J genes are TRBV7-2 and TRBJ2-7; 10 positions match TRBD2. The J call is in doubt because the DNA end fits TRBJ2-5 better. Looked up from germline, CDR1 is SGHTA and CDR2 is FQGNSA. The CDR3 runs to 16 residues. The CDR3 loop reads CASSLAPAGGQETQYF. In nucleotides, the CDR3 is TGTGCCAGCAGCTTAGCCCCAGCGGGGGGGCAGGAGACCCAGTACTTC.

Written as DNA, the CDR3 is TGCAGCGTTGAAGCTCTTTACGGAGACTCTGGGGCCAACGTCCTGACTTTC. It yields the protein CSVEALYGDSGANVLTF. The chain uses TRBV29-1 and TRBJ2-6; D remains unclear. Germline V gives CDR1 SQVTM, CDR2 ANQGSEA. Trimming pared 1 base from V and 0 bases from J, leaving 13 bases between. This CDR3 contains 17 residues. Full variable domain (missing parts from reference TRBV29-1 and TRBJ2-6): SAVISQKPSRDICQRGTSLTIQCQVDSQVTMMFWYRQQPGQSLTLIATANQGSEATYESGFVIDKFPISRPNLTFSTLTVSNMSPEDSSIYLCSVEALYGDSGANVLTFGAGSRLTVL.

As concerns this clonotype: This may arise from a read error, as a much more abundant clone is one base away. V usage is TRBV10-3 and J usage is TRBJ2-3; the match to TRBD1 covers 11 bases. Germline CDR1 and CDR2: ENHRY and SYGVKD. The CDR3 covers 16 residues. The CDR3 DNA reads as TGTACCATCAGTGAGTCTGGACAGGGGGCGACAGATACGCAGTATTTT. It encodes CTISESGQGATDTQYF.

In its sample, this clonotype was seen a few times. The chain has TRBV6-1 and TRBJ1-4, with 7 positions matching TRBD1. CDR1 and CDR2 (germline): MNHNS, SASEGT. The CDR3 is 16 amino acids. Losses at the gene ends were 7 bases for V and 5 bases for J; bases not matched to a gene: 13. The CDR3 loop is CASIRSERGRNEKLFF. The CDR3 bases are TGTGCCAGCATACGGTCCGAAAGGGGGCGGAATGAAAAACTGTTTTTT.

This clonotype was detected a few times. The chain uses TRBV5-1 and TRBJ2-3; D gene uncertain. The germline V and J ends were trimmed by 4 bases and 2 bases, with 17 bases remaining between them. The CDR3 loop spans 16 amino acids. CDR1 is SGHRS and CDR2 is YFSETQ in the germline V gene. CDR3 region: CASSLSAGGVTDTQYF. DNA of the CDR3: TGCGCCAGCAGCCTCTCCGCCGGCGGAGTCACAGATACGCAGTATTTT.

The chain employs TRBV27 and TRBJ1-2; D uncertain. The CDR3 has 15 residues. V was shortened by 3 bases and J by 1 base, with 12 bases between the two germline ends. CDR1 and CDR2 from the germline V gene are MNHEY and SMNVEV (reference sequence). The CDR3 region is CASSFTPEINYGYTF. CDR3 DNA: TGTGCCAGCAGTTTCACTCCCGAAATTAACTATGGCTACACCTTC.

Of note for this clonotype: With a much larger clone just one base away, this may be a read error. The V gene is TRBV7-9, the J gene TRBJ2-5, with D uncertain. There are 12 residues in the CDR3. The germline CDR1 and CDR2 sequences are SEHNR and FQNEAQ (reference sequence). V shed 3 bases and J shed 11 bases, with 13 bases lying between them. CDR3 DNA: TGTGCCAGCAGCTTGAGATTGAATGAGCAGTACTTC. Translated, it gives CASSLRLNEQYF.

The V and J genes are TRBV6-5 and TRBJ2-1, with a possible D match to TRBD2 (5 bases). The germline V and J ends were trimmed by 0 bases and 6 bases, with 15 bases remaining between them. Germline loops: CDR1 MNHEY, CDR2 SVGAGI. This CDR3 spans 16 amino acids. The CDR3 DNA reads TGTGCCAGCAGTTACTCGGATGGCCCCCGGGGCAATGAGCAGTTCTTC. This encodes CASSYSDGPRGNEQFF.

The V and J genes are TRBV12-3 or TRBV12-4 and TRBJ2-1; TRBD2 matches at 14 bases. V lost 4 bases to trimming and J lost 4 bases; unmatched junction nucleotides: 6. This CDR3 spans 17 amino acids. In DNA form, the CDR3 reads TGTGCCAGCAGTTCCTGGACTAGCGGGGGGCCTTACAATGAGCAGTTCTTC. It encodes CASSSWTSGGPYNEQFF.

About this clonotype itself: Germline and junction disagree at one end, which may indicate a read error. J is TRBJ2-7 and V is TRBV5-1; TRBD2 is a possible D gene (5 bases). Germline CDR1 SGHRS, CDR2 YFSETQ. This CDR3 has 16 residues. As DNA, the CDR3 is TGCGCCAGCAGCTTGGCGGGGATTGCGGCCTCCGACGAGCAGTACTTC. The encoded protein is CASSLAGIAASDEQYF.

For this clonotype: The conserved phenylalanine or tryptophan normally closing the CDR3 is absent here, so this likely arose from a read error. The genes are TRBV4-1 and TRBJ2-5; TRBD2 is a possible D gene (5 bases). The germline V gene has CDR1 MGHRA and CDR2 YSYEKL. The CDR3 totals 13 residues. The V end lost 2 bases, the J end lost 10 bases, and 14 bases lay between the germline ends. CDR3 coding DNA: TGCGCCAGCAGCCAACCCCTTGGAGGAGTCCAGTACTAC. This gives the protein CASSQPLGGVQYY.

V is TRBV20-1 and J is TRBJ1-1; 7 bases map to TRBD1. Germline lookup yields CDR1 DFQATT and CDR2 SNEGSKA (reference sequence). The CDR3 has 14 amino acids. Trimming cost V 6 bases and J 3 bases; bases outside gene matches: 10. CDR3 residues: CSAYAGTAHTEAFF. Written as DNA, the CDR3 is TGCAGTGCGTACGCCGGGACAGCGCACACTGAAGCTTTCTTT.

The V and J genes are TRBV3-1 and TRBJ2-6; D remains ambiguous. Germline V gives CDR1 LGHDT, CDR2 YNNKEL (reference sequence). The CDR3 is 18 amino acids. Trimming removed 1 base from V and 0 bases from J, with 13 bases in between. The CDR3 DNA reads TGTGCCAGCAGCCAAGGCTTGATGATGGCCTCTGGGGCCAACGTCCTGACTTTC. Protein: CASSQGLMMASGANVLTF.

V is TRBV29-1 and J is TRBJ1-1; weak D call: TRBD1 (6 bases). The CDR3 contains 13 residues. Germline CDR1 reads SQVTM; CDR2 reads ANQGSEA. V lost 8 bases, J lost 7 bases, and 20 bases lay in between. This CDR3 reads CSLRPPGQYEAFF. For the CDR3, the DNA is TGCAGCTTGAGGCCTCCCGGACAGTATGAAGCTTTCTTT.

The genes are TRBV10-3 and TRBJ2-2, with D maybe TRBD1 (6 bases). The CDR3 covers 15 residues. Germline V gives CDR1 ENHRY, CDR2 SYGVKD. Trimming pared 3 bases from V and 1 base from J, leaving 9 bases between. The chain's CDR3 is CAISDGQKNTGELFF. For the CDR3, the DNA is TGTGCCATCAGTGACGGACAGAAGAACACCGGGGAGCTGTTTTTT.

This clonotype was observed a few times. The chain recombines TRBV5-1 with TRBJ2-1; D uncertain. The V end was cut by 2 bases, the J end by 0 bases, with 12 bases between. CDR1 and CDR2 (germline): SGHRS, YFSETQ. This CDR3 is built from 16 residues. The CDR3 nucleotides read TGCGCCAGCAGCTTTCCCGCGTTGACCTCCTACAATGAGCAGTTCTTC. Amino acid sequence: CASSFPALTSYNEQFF.

This clonotype is a singleton in its sample. The chain is built from TRBV6-5 and TRBJ1-2; D unclear. The V end lost 6 bases, the J end lost 8 bases, and 19 bases lay between the germline ends. The CDR3 consists of 14 residues. CDR1 is MNHEY, CDR2 SVGAGI, per germline. The CDR3 nucleotides read TGTGCCAGCAGGCCCACCACAGTCATGGGAGGCTACACCTTC. It translates to CASRPTTVMGGYTF.